This TCR beta chain derives from a study of blood T cell repertoires in COVID-19. About the research overall: The samples span acute and convalescent COVID-19 from the United States, Italy and Spain. Sample material is recorded as cDNA or gDNA derived from T cells, B-cell-depleted T cells, or PBMCs.

CDR1 and CDR2 from the germline V gene are MDHEN and SYDVKM. This CDR3 is 12 amino acids long. Trimming removed 5 bases from V and 11 bases from J, with 15 bases in between. Authors' processing steps: Reference gene primer amplification yielded estimated nucleated cell counts. Using immunoSEQ multiplex PCR, the repertoire was profiled, and TCRdb retains in-frame clones only, with some absent. The V and J calls and clone size are taken from that table; D and trimming were inferred from the DNA. The repertoire holds approximately 150,000 clones, with 70% to 90% as singletons. The rearrangement links TRBV28 to TRBJ1-1, with D maybe TRBD1 (6 bases). The clonotype comes from a man aged 35-49 years with acute or convalescent COVID-19. Input material: peripheral blood. CDR3 region: CASSLRQDRAFF. The CDR3 DNA follows: TGTGCCAGCAGTCTCCGACAGGATCGGGCTTTCTTT.